These 27 T cell receptor beta chains were sequenced from one sample in a study of PD-L1 blockade in urothelial cancer. TCRdb's copy holds only in-frame clones and misses some; the assay was immunoSEQ multiplex PCR. Counted here are tens of thousands of clones, over 70% occurring once; the ten biggest clones make up roughly 4.5%. Specimen: PBMCs, collected around atezolizumab (anti-PD-L1) treatment. The receptors come from a man aged 65-85 years with urothelial cancer.

The V and J genes are TRBV28 and TRBJ1-2; 8 nucleotides agree with TRBD1. CDR1 is MDHEN, CDR2 SYDVKM, per germline. J was trimmed by 5 bases and V by 5 bases; bases with no gene match: 10. The CDR3 contains 15 residues. The CDR3 DNA reads TGTGCCAGCAGTGTCGGGACAGGAGATTCGTATGGCTACACCTTC. It yields the protein CASSVGTGDSYGYTF.

This chain links TRBV5-1 with TRBJ2-3; 13 positions match TRBD2. This CDR3 has 22 residues. V lost 1 base, J lost 6 bases, and 23 bases stayed unmatched. From germline, CDR1 is SGHRS and CDR2 YFSETQ. The CDR3 DNA reads TGCGCCAGCAGCTTGCCCCGGGACACCCCCCGAACTAGCGGGAGGGCCAGGGATACGCAGTATTTT. This codes for CASSLPRDTPRTSGRARDTQYF.

J is TRBJ2-5 and V is TRBV6-1; tentatively, D is TRBD1 (6 bases). V was clipped by 2 bases and J by 1 base, with 8 bases between them. CDR1 is MNHNS and CDR2 is SASEGT in the germline V gene. This CDR3 region has 14 residues. The CDR3 region is CASSEQGTQETQYF. The DNA for the CDR3 is TGTGCCAGCAGTGAACAGGGGACCCAAGAGACCCAGTACTTC.

J is TRBJ2-3 and V is TRBV6-1; D perhaps matches TRBD2 (6 bases). Per germline, CDR1 MNHNS and CDR2 SASEGT. The CDR3 has 14 amino acids. Deletions cut 6 bases from V and 4 bases from J, with 14 bases between. The CDR3 protein is CASSVGGNADTQYF. The DNA for the CDR3 is TGTGCCAGCAGCGTAGGAGGGAACGCAGATACGCAGTATTTT.

The V and J genes are TRBV6-1 and TRBJ2-7; no clear D. There are 13 residues in the CDR3. Per the germline V gene, CDR1 is MNHNS and CDR2 is SASEGT. The ends were cut back, 7 bases at V and 3 bases at J, with 13 bases in the middle. CDR3 sequence (DNA): TGTGCCAGCACACCCGACGGGTTCTACGAGCAGTACTTC. Translating it yields CASTPDGFYEQYF.

The rearrangement links TRBV5-1 to TRBJ2-7; the match to TRBD1 covers 7 bases. The ends lost 1 base at V and 0 bases at J; junction bases unmatched: 13. The CDR3 runs to 18 residues. Per germline, CDR1 SGHRS and CDR2 YFSETQ. In DNA form, the CDR3 reads TGCGCCAGCAGCTTGTTTCTTAGAGACAGGGTGAGCTCCTACGAGCAGTACTTC. Amino acids: CASSLFLRDRVSSYEQYF.

This clone showed up many times. The chain combines TRBV11-2 with TRBJ1-1; no reliable D call. The CDR3 contains 13 residues. Germline V CDR1 and CDR2: SGHAT, FQNNGV. Trimming took off 1 base at V and 6 bases at J, with 9 bases between the two ends. CDR3: CASSLGRGAEAFF. For the CDR3, the DNA is TGTGCCAGCAGCTTAGGGCGCGGGGCTGAAGCTTTCTTT.

The CDR3 nucleotides read TGTGCCAGTAGTAGCCAGGACAGGGTGGAGACAGATACGCAGTATTTT. It yields the protein CASSSQDRVETDTQYF. The chain employs TRBV19 and TRBJ2-3, with 8 bases lining up with TRBD1. The junction had 9 bases not matched to a gene; V was cut back by 4 bases and J by 3 bases. CDR3 length: 16 residues. Germline CDR1 reads LNHDA; CDR2 reads SQIVND (reference sequence).

The V gene is TRBV9, the J gene TRBJ2-1; D gene ambiguous. The CDR3 covers 14 residues. V lost 2 bases to trimming and J lost 0 bases, with 6 bases between them. Germline V gene lookup returns CDR1 SGDLS and CDR2 YYNGEE. The CDR3, as DNA: TGTGCCAGCAGCGTTGGGCTCTCCTACAATGAGCAGTTCTTC. Its protein is CASSVGLSYNEQFF.

This clone was seen a handful of times. The chain has TRBV15 and TRBJ1-2; D unclear. The length of the CDR3 is 14 residues. V was clipped by 0 bases and J by 4 bases, with 9 bases between them. CDR1 and CDR2 from the germline V gene are LNHNV and YYDKDF (reference sequence). In DNA, the CDR3 is TGTGCCACCAGCAGAGATGAGGTCGTCTATGGCTACACCTTC. Protein product: CATSRDEVVYGYTF.

The chain couples TRBV18 to TRBJ2-3, with TRBD2 matching over 8 bases. V lost 2 bases and J lost 2; bases outside the gene matches: 6. Germline values: CDR1 KGHSH, CDR2 LQKENI. The CDR3 sequence is 16 residues long. In DNA form, the CDR3 reads TGTGCCAGCTCACCAGAGGCGGGGGGTCTCACAGATACGCAGTATTTT. Its protein product is CASSPEAGGLTDTQYF.

The chain joins TRBV28 to TRBJ1-2, with unresolved D. V dropped 8 bases and J dropped 1 base, with 5 bases sitting between them. The length of the CDR3 is 11 residues. Germline V gene lookup returns CDR1 MDHEN and CDR2 SYDVKM. This CDR3 reads CASGRNYGYTF. As DNA, the CDR3 is TGTGCCAGCGGGCGTAACTATGGCTACACCTTC.

J is TRBJ2-7 and V is TRBV7-2; tentative D call: TRBD2 (6 bases). The length of the CDR3 is 16 residues. Trimming removed 3 bases at V and 4 bases at J, with 19 bases between. The V gene's germline CDR1 is SGHTA and CDR2 FQGNSA. DNA for the CDR3: TGTGCCAGCAGCTTCTCCGGGACTCGCTCACTATACGAGCAGTACTTC. This translates into CASSFSGTRSLYEQYF.

The chain recombines TRBV29-1 with TRBJ2-1; 13 bases are shared with TRBD2. This CDR3 region has 14 residues. After removal of 7 bases from V and 4 bases from J, the junction contained 4 bases not matched to a gene. Germline V gene data show CDR1 as SQVTM and CDR2 as ANQGSEA. CDR3 nucleotide sequence: TGCAGCGCCGCGACTAGCGGGGGGTACAATGAGCAGTTCTTC. Its translation is CSAATSGGYNEQFF.

This clone has only a few counts. This chain connects TRBV6-5 to TRBJ2-7; weak D call: TRBD2 (6 bases). V was cut by 5 bases and J by 2 bases, with 16 bases left in between. The CDR3 loop spans 15 amino acids. Per germline, CDR1 MNHEY and CDR2 SVGAGI. CDR3 in amino acids: CASSPTDYGTYEQYF. The DNA of the CDR3 is TGTGCCAGCAGTCCCACGGACTATGGGACCTACGAGCAGTACTTC.

The chain uses TRBV19 and TRBJ1-2; D is undetermined. This CDR3 is 12 amino acids long. Germline V gives CDR1 LNHDA, CDR2 SQIVND (reference sequence). V lost 4 bases to trimming and J lost 7 bases, with 10 bases between them. CDR3 nucleotide sequence: TGTGCCAGTAGTACATACGCAGGTGGCTACACCTTC. Its protein is CASSTYAGGYTF.

This clone was counted once. The CDR3 nucleotides read TGTGCCAGCAGGCGGGGCCGCACAGATACGCAGTATTTT. Its translation: CASRRGRTDTQYF. The chain carries TRBV6-5 and TRBJ2-3, with a possible D match to TRBD2 (6 bases). CDR1 is MNHEY, CDR2 SVGAGI, per germline. There are 13 residues in the CDR3. Trimming left V 6 bases short and J 1 base short, with 8 bases between.

This clone was detected once. The chain employs TRBV11-2 and TRBJ2-3; 7 bases map to TRBD1. The junction had 11 bases not matched to a gene; V was cut back by 7 bases and J by 1 base. CDR1 and CDR2 (germline): SGHAT, FQNNGV. The length of the CDR3 is 16 residues. CDR3 bases: TGTGCCAGCACCCAAGAAGGGGACAGTCGCACAGATACGCAGTATTTT. Encoded protein: CASTQEGDSRTDTQYF.

The chain employs TRBV6-1 and TRBJ2-7; weak D call: TRBD2 (6 bases). Germline CDR1 MNHNS, CDR2 SASEGT. CDR3 length equals 15 residues. Trimming pared 0 bases from V and 3 bases from J, leaving 12 bases between. The CDR3 reads CASSEALRDSYEQYF. DNA for the CDR3: TGTGCCAGCAGTGAAGCGCTGCGGGATAGCTACGAGCAGTACTTC.

The chain joins TRBV6-1 to TRBJ2-1; 11 nucleotides agree with TRBD2. V was pared by 6 bases and J by 6 bases, with 7 bases of the junction left unmatched. The CDR3 has 15 amino acids. Germline CDR1 and CDR2: MNHNS and SASEGT. The CDR3 region is CASRSLAGAPNEQFF. The CDR3 DNA follows: TGTGCCAGCAGATCACTAGCGGGAGCGCCCAATGAGCAGTTCTTC.

The chain combines TRBV6-1 with TRBJ1-4; D is uncertain. V lost 10 bases to trimming and J lost 8 bases, with 20 bases between them. Germline V CDR1 and CDR2: MNHNS, SASEGT. This CDR3 comprises 14 residues. CDR3 sequence (DNA): TGTGCCACCTTTCCCTCTTCAGGAGGGGAAAAACTGTTTTTT. It is translated as CATFPSSGGEKLFF.

J is TRBJ2-1 and V is TRBV7-3; TRBD2 aligns across 9 bases. The V gene's germline CDR1 is SGHTA and CDR2 FQGTGA. This CDR3 has 14 residues. V was pared by 2 bases and J by 10 bases, with 6 bases of the junction left unmatched. CDR3 amino acids: CASSLGVAGEEQFF. The CDR3 DNA follows: TGTGCCAGCAGCTTAGGTGTAGCGGGGGAAGAGCAGTTCTTC.

V is TRBV18 and J is TRBJ1-2; D is unclear. V lost 2 bases and J 7 bases, leaving 14 bases between the germline ends. CDR3 length: 14 amino acids. Germline V lookup: CDR1 KGHSH, CDR2 LQKENI. Written as DNA, the CDR3 is TGTGCCAGCTCACCAAATCAGGAGGAGGCTGGCTACACCTTC. It is translated as CASSPNQEEAGYTF.

V usage is TRBV7-2 and J usage is TRBJ2-5; TRBD2 aligns across 10 bases. There are 15 residues in the CDR3. V gave up 1 base and J gave up 6 bases; unmatched junction bases: 5. CDR1 is SGHTA and CDR2 is FQGNSA in the germline V gene. CDR3 residues: CASSLDPSGSQTQYF. The CDR3 DNA follows: TGTGCCAGCAGCTTAGACCCTAGCGGGAGTCAGACCCAGTACTTC.

This chain uses TRBV29-1 with TRBJ2-6; TRBD1 matches at 12 bases. This CDR3 spans 15 amino acids. Germline CDR1 reads SQVTM; CDR2 reads ANQGSEA. Trimming removed 4 bases from V and 2 bases from J; junction bases left unmatched: 0. The CDR3 spells CSVGDRGPGANVLTF. The CDR3 bases are TGCAGCGTTGGGGACAGGGGGCCTGGGGCCAACGTCCTGACTTTC.

The chain combines TRBV29-1 with TRBJ2-1; D is perhaps TRBD2 (6 bases). Trimming stripped 4 bases from V and 1 base from J, with 23 bases between. The CDR3 is 18 residues long. Germline V gene sequence: CDR1 SQVTM, CDR2 ANQGSEA. CDR3 sequence reads: CSVGGGGILAGSYNEQFF. In nucleotides, the CDR3 is TGCAGCGTTGGAGGAGGAGGGATTCTAGCCGGGTCCTACAATGAGCAGTTCTTC.

V gene TRBV19 combines with J gene TRBJ2-7; 10 positions match TRBD2. This CDR3 is 14 amino acids long. The V segment lost 7 bases and the J segment 5 bases; nucleotides outside the gene matches: 8. Germline lookup yields CDR1 LNHDA and CDR2 SQIVND (reference sequence). The CDR3: CASTPRGTSDEQYF. The CDR3 DNA sequence: TGTGCCAGTACGCCTCGAGGGACTAGCGACGAGCAGTACTTC.